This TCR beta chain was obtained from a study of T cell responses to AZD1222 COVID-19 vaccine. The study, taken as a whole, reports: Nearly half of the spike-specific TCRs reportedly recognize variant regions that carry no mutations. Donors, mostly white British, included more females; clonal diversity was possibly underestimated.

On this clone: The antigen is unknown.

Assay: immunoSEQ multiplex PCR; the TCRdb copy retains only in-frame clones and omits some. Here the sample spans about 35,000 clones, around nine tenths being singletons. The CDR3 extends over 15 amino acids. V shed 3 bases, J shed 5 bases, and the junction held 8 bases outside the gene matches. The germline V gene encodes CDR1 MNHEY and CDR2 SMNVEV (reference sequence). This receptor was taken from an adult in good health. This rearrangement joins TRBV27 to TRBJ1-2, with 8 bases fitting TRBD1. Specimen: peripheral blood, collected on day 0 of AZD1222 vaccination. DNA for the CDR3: TGTGCCAGCAGTTTCAGGTCAGGGGGCGAATATGGCTACACCTTC. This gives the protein CASSFRSGGEYGYTF.